This entry describes one T cell receptor (beta chain). Its antigen is not identified. The data belong to a study of T cell repertoires in cytomegalovirus infection. In the study overall: Shared public TCR beta signatures pointed to both CMV infection and a matching HLA type.

Via MiXCR, TCRdb re-called the reads, giving one row per CDR3 protein. The sample holds about 890,000 distinct CDR3 sequences; 30% to 40% are singletons and the top ten take roughly 12%. This CDR3 has 15 residues. The germline V gene encodes CDR1 SNHLY and CDR2 FYNNEI. V shed 6 bases, J shed 0 bases, and the junction held 4 bases outside the gene matches. The specimen comprised cultured CD8+ T cells from PBMCs, sampled from culture after CMV antigen stimulation. The receptor was derived from a human donor in good health (CMV status not recorded). Some clones in this sample may be carry-over from other donors' samples. The chain links TRBV2 to TRBJ2-2; 7 bases agree with TRBD1. DNA of the CDR3: TGTGCCAGCAGCAAGGGACAGCCGAACACCGGGGAGCTGTTTTTT. Its translation is CASSKGQPNTGELFF.